One and the same sample provided the 2 T cell receptor beta chains below, sequenced in a study of cytomegalovirus exposure and HLA in healthy donors. PCR employed 60 Vbeta and 13 Jbeta primers. Method: immunoSEQ multiplex PCR; TCRdb's copy keeps in-frame clones and lacks some. The profile covers approximately 100,000 clones, with about 62% appearing a single time and 3% to 5% taken by the ten largest. The sequencing sample was made of PBMCs. These receptors all stem from a man aged 30 to 45 in good health and CMV-seronegative.

This clone occurred a few times. This chain connects TRBV18 to TRBJ2-1, with TRBD2 matching over 11 bases. Trimming removed 4 bases from V and 8 bases from J; junction bases left unmatched: 13. Looked up from germline, CDR1 is KGHSH and CDR2 is LQKENI. This CDR3 is 17 amino acids long. CDR3 coding DNA: TGTGCCAGCTCACGGGGCCCGCTAGCGGGAGGTGGAGATGAGCAGTTCTTC. Translated: CASSRGPLAGGGDEQFF.

The chain is built from TRBV2 and TRBJ2-2; D remains unclear. Germline CDR1 reads SNHLY; CDR2 reads FYNNEI. The CDR3 length is 16 residues. The V gene lost 6 bases and the J gene lost 3 bases, with 17 bases spanning the gap. CDR3 nucleotides: TGTGCCAGCAGGCCGTCCCGGCGGCTTCACACCGGGGAGCTGTTTTTT. Translating it yields CASRPSRRLHTGELFF.